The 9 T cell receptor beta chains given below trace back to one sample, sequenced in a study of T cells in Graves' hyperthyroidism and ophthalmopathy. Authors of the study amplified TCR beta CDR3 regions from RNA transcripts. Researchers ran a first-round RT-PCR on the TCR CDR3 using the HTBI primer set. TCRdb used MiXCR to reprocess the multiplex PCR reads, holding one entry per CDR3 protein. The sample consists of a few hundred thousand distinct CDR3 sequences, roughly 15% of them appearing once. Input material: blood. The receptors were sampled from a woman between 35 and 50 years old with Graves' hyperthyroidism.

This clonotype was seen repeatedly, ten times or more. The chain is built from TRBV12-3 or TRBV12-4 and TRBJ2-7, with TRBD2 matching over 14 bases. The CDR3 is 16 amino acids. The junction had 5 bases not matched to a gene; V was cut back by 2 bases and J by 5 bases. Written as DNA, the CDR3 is TGTGCCAGCAGTTTAACCGGGACTAGCGGGAGACACGAGCAGTACTTC. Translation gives CASSLTGTSGRHEQYF.

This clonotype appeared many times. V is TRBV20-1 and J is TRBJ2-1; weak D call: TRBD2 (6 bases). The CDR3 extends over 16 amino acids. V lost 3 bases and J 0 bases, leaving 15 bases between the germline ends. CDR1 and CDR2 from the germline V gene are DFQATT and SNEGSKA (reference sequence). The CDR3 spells CSASDKRASSYNEQFF. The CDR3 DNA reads TGCAGTGCTAGCGATAAGCGGGCGAGCTCCTACAATGAGCAGTTCTTC.

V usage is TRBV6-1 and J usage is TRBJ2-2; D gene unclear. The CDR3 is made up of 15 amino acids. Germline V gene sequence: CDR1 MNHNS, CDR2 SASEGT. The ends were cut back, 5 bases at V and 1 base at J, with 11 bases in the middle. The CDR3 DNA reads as TGTGCCAGCAGTCTTGGTCTACTGAACACCGGGGAGCTGTTTTTT. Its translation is CASSLGLLNTGELFF.

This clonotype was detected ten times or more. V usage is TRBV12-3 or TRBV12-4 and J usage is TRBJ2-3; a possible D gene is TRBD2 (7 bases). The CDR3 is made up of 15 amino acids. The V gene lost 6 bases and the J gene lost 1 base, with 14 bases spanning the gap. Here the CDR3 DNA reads TGTGCCAGCAGCAGGGAGGGGGTCCGCACAGATACGCAGTATTTT. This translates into CASSREGVRTDTQYF.

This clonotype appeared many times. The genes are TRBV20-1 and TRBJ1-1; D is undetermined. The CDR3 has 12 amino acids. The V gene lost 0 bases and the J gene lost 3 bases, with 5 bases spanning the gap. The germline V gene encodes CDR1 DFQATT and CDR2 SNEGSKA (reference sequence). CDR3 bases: TGCAGTGCTAGAGATCTAGACACTGAAGCTTTCTTT. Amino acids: CSARDLDTEAFF.

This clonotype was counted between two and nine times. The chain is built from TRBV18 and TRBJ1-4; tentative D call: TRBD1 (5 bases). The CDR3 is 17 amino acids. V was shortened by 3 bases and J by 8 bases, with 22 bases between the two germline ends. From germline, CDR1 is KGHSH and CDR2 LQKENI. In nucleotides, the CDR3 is TGTGCCAGCTCACCTATTTGGTCATCAGGGATGGAGGAAAAACTGTTTTTT. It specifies CASSPIWSSGMEEKLFF.

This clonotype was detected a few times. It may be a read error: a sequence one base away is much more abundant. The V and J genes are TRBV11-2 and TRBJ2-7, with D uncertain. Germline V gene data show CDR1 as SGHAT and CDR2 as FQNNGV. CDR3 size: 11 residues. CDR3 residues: CARSKAHEQYF. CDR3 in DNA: TGTGCCCGCAGCAAAGCGCACGAGCAGTACTTC.

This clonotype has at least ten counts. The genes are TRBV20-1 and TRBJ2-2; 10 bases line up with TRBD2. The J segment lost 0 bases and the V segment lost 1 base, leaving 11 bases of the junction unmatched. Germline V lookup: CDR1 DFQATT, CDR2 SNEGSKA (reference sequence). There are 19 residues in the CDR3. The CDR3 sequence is CSARGERAGGLANTGELFF. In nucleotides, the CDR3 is TGCAGTGCTAGAGGTGAAAGAGCGGGAGGGCTCGCGAACACCGGGGAGCTGTTTTTT.

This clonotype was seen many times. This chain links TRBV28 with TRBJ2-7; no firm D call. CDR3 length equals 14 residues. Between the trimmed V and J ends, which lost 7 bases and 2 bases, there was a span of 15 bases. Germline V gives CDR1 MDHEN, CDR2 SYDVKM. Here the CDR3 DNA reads TGTGCCAGCACCCGCTCCATTAACCCCTACGAGCAGTACTTC. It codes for CASTRSINPYEQYF.